The 23 T cell receptor beta chains reported below all come from one sample, sequenced in a study of shared clonotypes between healthy human individuals. Assay: immunoSEQ multiplex PCR; the TCRdb copy retains only in-frame clones and omits some. The sample consists of about 2.5 million clones, 92% of them appearing once. The sequenced sample consisted of naive CD4+ T cells from PBMCs. Subset denoted: CD45RA+ positively selected. Every receptor here comes from a man between 18 and 29 years old in good health. Some clones in this sample may be carry-over from other donors' samples.

The CDR3: CASSHGTYEQYF. In DNA, the CDR3 is TGTGCCAGCAGCCACGGAACCTACGAGCAGTACTTC. This rearrangement joins TRBV14 to TRBJ2-7; no clear D. Germline CDR1 is SGHDN and CDR2 is FVKESK. This CDR3 has 12 amino acids. V lost 3 bases and J lost 2, with 5 bases in between.

The genes are TRBV28 and TRBJ1-1; 7 nucleotides match TRBD1. The CDR3 is made up of 14 amino acids. V dropped 5 bases and J dropped 4; count of bases not matched to a gene: 7. From germline, CDR1 is MDHEN and CDR2 SYDVKM. CDR3 sequence: CASSTRQGGTEAFF. The CDR3 nucleotides read TGTGCCAGCAGTACCCGACAGGGAGGCACTGAAGCTTTCTTT.

The chain carries TRBV19 and TRBJ2-1; tentatively, D is TRBD1 (5 bases). Germline values: CDR1 LNHDA, CDR2 SQIVND (reference sequence). The CDR3 is 15 amino acids. V shed 4 bases and J shed 3 bases, with 13 bases lying between them. CDR3 sequence (DNA): TGTGCCAGTAGTAGGGCATACAGGCTCTACAATGAGCAGTTCTTC. Protein product: CASSRAYRLYNEQFF.

Notes on this clone: The same CDR3 can be traced to other DNA sequences in this sample. The chain is built from TRBV5-6 and TRBJ2-7; no clear D. The V gene lost 3 bases and the J gene lost 2 bases, with 15 bases spanning the gap. The CDR3 contains 15 residues. Germline CDR1 reads SGHDT; CDR2 reads YYEEEE. The CDR3 nucleotides read TGTGCCAGCAGCTACCGGACGGAGCGACCCTACGAGCAGTACTTC. This codes for CASSYRTERPYEQYF.

This chain connects TRBV5-1 to TRBJ2-3; no clear D gene. CDR1 is SGHRS and CDR2 is YFSETQ in the germline V gene. V gave up 5 bases and J gave up 2 bases, with 15 bases separating them. The CDR3 sequence is 15 residues long. CDR3 amino acids: CASRIQGIDTDTQYF. Here the CDR3 DNA reads TGCGCCAGCAGGATTCAAGGGATTGACACAGATACGCAGTATTTT.

The chain has TRBV19 and TRBJ2-7, with D possibly being TRBD1 (6 bases). This CDR3 has 14 amino acids. Germline V lookup: CDR1 LNHDA, CDR2 SQIVND (reference sequence). Trimming shortened V by 5 bases and J by 6 bases, and 17 bases separated the two germline ends. The CDR3 region is CASSQGAGVREQYF. CDR3 bases: TGTGCCAGTAGTCAAGGGGCAGGGGTGCGCGAGCAGTACTTC. Full variable domain (missing parts from reference TRBV19 and TRBJ2-7): DGGITQSPKYLFRKEGQNVTLSCEQNLNHDAMYWYRQDPGQGLRLIYYSQIVNDFQKGDIAEGYSVSREKKESFPLTVTSAQKNPTAFYLCASSQGAGVREQYFGPGTRLTVT.

The chain joins TRBV29-1 to TRBJ1-3; D remains ambiguous. V lost 2 bases, J lost 2 bases, and 7 bases lay in between. The CDR3 contains 13 residues. CDR1 and CDR2 (germline): SQVTM, ANQGSEA. The DNA for the CDR3 is TGCAGCGTTGAACCGCCAGCTGGAAACACCATATATTTT. This codes for CSVEPPAGNTIYF.

The genes are TRBV5-1 and TRBJ2-5, with a weak D call TRBD1 (6 bases). The CDR3 length is 14 residues. V shed 4 bases and J shed 3 bases, with 13 bases lying between them. Germline loops: CDR1 SGHRS, CDR2 YFSETQ. Here the CDR3 reads CASSARTAKETQYF. DNA for the CDR3: TGCGCCAGCAGCGCCCGGACAGCTAAAGAGACCCAGTACTTC.

Turning to this clone: This sample also contains other DNA sequences that code for the same CDR3. The CDR3 DNA is TGCAGCGTTGAAGATGGGGCCACTCTTGAGAACACTGAAGCTTTCTTT. This translates into CSVEDGATLENTEAFF. The rearrangement links TRBV29-1 to TRBJ1-1, with D possibly being TRBD1 (5 bases). The germline V gene encodes CDR1 SQVTM and CDR2 ANQGSEA. CDR3 length equals 16 residues. Trimming took 0 bases from V and 1 from J, leaving 15 bases between them.

The chain combines TRBV29-1 with TRBJ2-7; 7 bases align to TRBD1. The V gene's germline CDR1 is SQVTM and CDR2 ANQGSEA. This CDR3 spans 13 amino acids. Trimming took 4 bases from V and 6 from J; bases not matched to a gene: 9. CDR3: CSVVSTGDVEQYF. In nucleotides, the CDR3 is TGCAGCGTTGTAAGCACAGGGGATGTCGAGCAGTACTTC.

The chain combines TRBV5-1 with TRBJ2-5, with TRBD1 matching 8 bases. With V trimmed by 6 bases and J by 1 base, 8 bases remained unmatched. Germline assignment: CDR1 SGHRS and CDR2 YFSETQ. This CDR3 comprises 15 residues. CDR3 nucleotide sequence: TGCGCCAGCAATAATCGCGGACAGGGCCAAGAGACCCAGTACTTC. This encodes CASNNRGQGQETQYF.

This chain links TRBV11-2 with TRBJ2-5; D remains unclear. The DNA matches TRBJ2-7 better at its end, which makes the J call doubtful. The germline gives CDR1 SGHAT, CDR2 FQNNGV. The CDR3 is 11 residues long. CDR3 region: CASTPLGEQYF. Written as DNA, the CDR3 is TGTGCCAGCACCCCATTGGGCGAGCAGTACTTC.

V is TRBV5-8 and J is TRBJ1-5; D uncertain. CDR3 size: 17 residues. The V end was cut by 1 base, the J end by 0 bases, with 14 bases between. Germline V lookup: CDR1 SGHTS, CDR2 YDEGEE. The CDR3 bases are TGTGCCAGCAGCTTGATGTTGGGTGTGAATAGCAATCAGCCCCAGCATTTT. Translating gives CASSLMLGVNSNQPQHF. Looking up the rest from reference TRBV5-8 and TRBJ1-5 gives the full variable domain: EAGVTQSPTHLIKTRGQQATLRCSPISGHTSVYWYQQALGLGLQFLLWYDEGEERNRGNFPPRFSGRQFPNYSSELNVNALELEDSALYLCASSLMLGVNSNQPQHFGDGTRLSIL.

The rearrangement uses TRBV30 and TRBJ2-1; D is possibly TRBD1 (5 bases). The germline V gene has CDR1 GTSNPN and CDR2 SVGIG (reference sequence). The CDR3 loop spans 14 amino acids. V lost 4 bases, J lost 15 bases, and 25 bases lay in between. For the CDR3, the DNA is TGTGCCTGGAACCGGTGGGAAGGGGAAGGTCTGTTGTTCTTC. Translated, it gives CAWNRWEGEGLLFF.

The genes are TRBV5-1 and TRBJ2-7; D might be TRBD1 or TRBD2, each matching 5 bases. The V end lost 5 bases, the J end lost 0 bases, and 15 bases lay between the germline ends. Germline V CDR1 and CDR2: SGHRS, YFSETQ. The CDR3 spans 15 residues. Here the CDR3 reads CASRRPGTYSYEQYF. Written as DNA, the CDR3 is TGCGCCAGCAGGCGCCCCGGGACGTACTCCTACGAGCAGTACTTC. The full variable domain, its missing parts supplied by reference TRBV5-1 and TRBJ2-7, is KAGVTQTPRYLIKTRGQQVTLSCSPISGHRSVSWYQQTPGQGLQFLFEYFSETQRNKGNFPGRFSGRQFSNSRSEMNVSTLELGDSALYLCASRRPGTYSYEQYFGPGTRLTVT.

The chain recombines TRBV5-8 with TRBJ2-5; tentatively, D is TRBD1 (5 bases). The V gene's germline CDR1 is SGHTS and CDR2 YDEGEE. This CDR3 is 15 amino acids long. V shed 1 base and J shed 4 bases, with 14 bases lying between them. As DNA, the CDR3 is TGTGCCAGCAGCTTGTTAGGGGTCATCGGAGAGACCCAGTACTTC. Its translation: CASSLLGVIGETQYF.

The chain uses TRBV18 and TRBJ2-7; the D gene is possibly TRBD1 (5 bases). This CDR3 region has 13 residues. Per the germline V gene, CDR1 is KGHSH and CDR2 is LQKENI. Trimming pared 10 bases from V and 1 base from J, leaving 14 bases between. CDR3 sequence (DNA): TGTGCCACCCGCGTCGCAGGGTCCTACGAGCAGTACTTC. Amino acid sequence: CATRVAGSYEQYF.

This chain links TRBV19 with TRBJ2-5; D possibly corresponds to TRBD2 (5 bases). Germline lookup yields CDR1 LNHDA and CDR2 SQIVND (reference sequence). Trimming left V 6 bases short and J 5 bases short, with 22 bases between. CDR3 length: 16 residues. CDR3 nucleotide sequence: TGTGCCAGTAGCTCTTTTCCGGCCGGGCCGGGGGAGACCCAGTACTTC. Its translation: CASSSFPAGPGETQYF.

This chain links TRBV5-6 with TRBJ2-7; D is perhaps TRBD2 (5 bases). The CDR3 loop spans 14 amino acids. V gave up 0 bases and J gave up 7 bases, with 14 bases separating them. CDR1 and CDR2 (germline): SGHDT, YYEEEE. The CDR3 bases are TGTGCCAGCAGCTTGGTTGTTCGGGGTCGGGAGCAGTACTTC. Protein product: CASSLVVRGREQYF.

This chain joins TRBV10-3 and TRBJ2-7; D remains unclear. Looked up from germline, CDR1 is ENHRY and CDR2 is SYGVKD. V gave up 10 bases and J gave up 12 bases, with 19 bases separating them. CDR3 length: 11 amino acids. The CDR3 protein is CATGTSYEWYF. The CDR3 DNA reads as TGTGCCACCGGCACATCATACGAGTGGTACTTC.

The chain couples TRBV7-7 to TRBJ2-7; D is unresolved. Germline assignment: CDR1 SSHAT and CDR2 FNYEAQ (reference sequence). This CDR3 is built from 14 residues. Between the trimmed V and J ends, which lost 5 bases and 2 bases, there was a span of 13 bases. The CDR3 region has the DNA TGTGCCAGCAGCCCCCTCCTAGGAACCTACGAGCAGTACTTC. Translated, it gives CASSPLLGTYEQYF.

The chain has TRBV7-9 and TRBJ2-3, with 7 bases matching TRBD2. V lost 8 bases, J lost 2 bases, and 10 bases stayed unmatched. CDR3 size: 15 residues. Germline V gives CDR1 SEHNR, CDR2 FQNEAQ (reference sequence). The CDR3 is CASVPGSGHTDTQYF. CDR3 sequence (DNA): TGTGCCAGCGTCCCCGGTAGCGGGCACACAGATACGCAGTATTTT.

The chain couples TRBV5-1 to TRBJ1-1; 7 bases agree with TRBD1. Germline CDR1 SGHRS, CDR2 YFSETQ. Trimming at V came to 4 bases and at J to 5 bases, leaving 11 bases not matched to a gene. The CDR3 covers 15 residues. CDR3 nucleotides: TGCGCCAGCAGCCGACTCGGGACAGCTGGAACTGAAGCTTTCTTT. Translated, it gives CASSRLGTAGTEAFF.